Each of the 30 T cell receptor beta chains below was sequenced from the same sample in a study of chemoradiotherapy in HPV16-positive cancers. Measured with immunoSEQ multiplex PCR; TCRdb has only the in-frame clones, and not every one. This sample has around 30,000 clones, with about 90% found just once. Specimen: blood, collected from a patient who underwent chemoradiotherapy. The source of these receptors is a human donor with HPV-associated anogenital cancer.

The genes are TRBV5-1 and TRBJ2-7; D is uncertain. Trimming took 3 bases from V and 4 from J, leaving 14 bases between them. The CDR3 runs to 14 residues. Germline V gene data show CDR1 as SGHRS and CDR2 as YFSETQ. The CDR3 is CASSSTSSTYEQYF. The CDR3 nucleotides read TGCGCCAGCAGCTCCACAAGTAGTACATACGAGCAGTACTTC. The variable domain in full, with the rest retrieved from reference TRBV5-1 and TRBJ2-7, is KAGVTQTPRYLIKTRGQQVTLSCSPISGHRSVSWYQQTPGQGLQFLFEYFSETQRNKGNFPGRFSGRQFSNSRSEMNVSTLELGDSALYLCASSSTSSTYEQYFGPGTRLTVT.

The chain uses TRBV6-6 and TRBJ2-4, with no clear D. V lost 6 bases and J lost 8, with 8 bases in between. CDR1 MNHNY and CDR2 SVGAGI come from the germline V gene (reference sequence). The CDR3 is 11 residues long. The CDR3: CASSREDIQYF. As DNA, the CDR3 is TGTGCCAGCAGCCGAGAAGACATTCAGTACTTC.

The rearrangement joins TRBV7-6 to TRBJ1-1; no definite D call. There are 14 residues in the CDR3. V lost 7 bases and J 4 bases, leaving 16 bases between the germline ends. Germline CDR1 is SGHVS and CDR2 is FNYEAQ. CDR3 region: CASNPSTPLTEAFF. DNA for the CDR3: TGTGCCAGCAACCCTTCGACACCCCTCACTGAAGCTTTCTTT.

The rearrangement joins TRBV5-4 to TRBJ1-6, with a tentative D call TRBD1 (5 bases). The germline V gene has CDR1 SGHNT and CDR2 YYREEE (reference sequence). Trimming removed 4 bases from V and 0 bases from J, with 14 bases in between. This CDR3 comprises 17 residues. Written as DNA, the CDR3 is TGTGCCAGCAGCCCCTTGGGGGGGAGCTCCTATAATTCACCCCTCCACTTT. Translation: CASSPLGGSSYNSPLHF.

The chain employs TRBV5-1 and TRBJ2-2; 10 bases map to TRBD1. V shed 7 bases, J shed 5 bases, and the junction held 8 bases outside the gene matches. This CDR3 comprises 15 residues. Germline lookup yields CDR1 SGHRS and CDR2 YFSETQ. The CDR3 spells CASLPGTGVTGELFF. Written as DNA, the CDR3 is TGCGCCAGCCTACCCGGGACAGGGGTTACCGGGGAGCTGTTTTTT.

This clone has only a few counts. V usage is TRBV6-5 and J usage is TRBJ2-1; 9 bases fit TRBD1. The CDR3 totals 16 residues. V trimming: 0 bases; J trimming: 5 bases; junction bases outside the gene matches: 5. Germline values: CDR1 MNHEY, CDR2 SVGAGI. CDR3 bases: TGTGCCAGCAGTTACTCGTGGACAGGGGCAGACAATGAGCAGTTCTTC. Protein product: CASSYSWTGADNEQFF.

CDR3 DNA: TGTGCCTGGAGTGTACCAGCGGGAGTAGGGGATACGCAGTATTTT. Residues: CAWSVPAGVGDTQYF. The J gene is TRBJ2-3, the V gene TRBV30; TRBD2 aligns across 8 bases. The CDR3 runs 15 residues. V shed 0 bases, J shed 6 bases, and the junction held 8 bases outside the gene matches. Germline values: CDR1 GTSNPN, CDR2 SVGIG (reference sequence).

Judged by abundance, this clone is medium-sized. V and J are TRBV6-1 and TRBJ2-1; weak D call: TRBD1 (5 bases). Per the germline V gene, CDR1 is MNHNS and CDR2 is SASEGT. This CDR3 is 14 amino acids long. V was cut by 3 bases and J by 0 bases, with 6 bases left in between. The CDR3 is CASSEDNSYNEQFF. The CDR3 DNA is TGTGCCAGCAGTGAGGACAACTCCTACAATGAGCAGTTCTTC.

The V and J genes are TRBV7-9 and TRBJ2-3, with D possibly matching TRBD2 (6 bases). Trimming left V 7 bases short and J 3 bases short, with 11 bases between. CDR1 and CDR2 (germline): SEHNR, FQNEAQ (reference sequence). This CDR3 region has 13 residues. The CDR3 DNA sequence: TGTGCCAGCAATGTTGGAGGGACAGATACGCAGTATTTT. Translating it yields CASNVGGTDTQYF.

The J gene is TRBJ2-7, the V gene TRBV11-2, with 8 bases lining up with TRBD2. The CDR3 spans 15 residues. Germline V gives CDR1 SGHAT, CDR2 FQNNGV. J lost 7 bases, V lost 2 bases, and 10 bases had no gene match. The CDR3 region is CASSLPPGRAGEQYF. CDR3 nucleotide sequence: TGTGCCAGCAGCTTACCCCCCGGGAGGGCGGGAGAGCAGTACTTC.

V and J are TRBV4-2 and TRBJ1-5; 9 bases are a match to TRBD1. The CDR3 has 17 amino acids. CDR1 and CDR2 (germline): LGHNA, YNFKEQ. V lost 3 bases, J lost 9 bases, and 15 bases stayed unmatched. DNA for the CDR3: TGTGCCAGCAGCCAGGCCGGGACAGGGTATGTGGATCGGCCCCAGCATTTT. Protein product: CASSQAGTGYVDRPQHF.

The chain employs TRBV10-3 and TRBJ1-3; no definite D call. Looked up from germline, CDR1 is ENHRY and CDR2 is SYGVKD. V dropped 3 bases and J dropped 0 bases, with 3 bases sitting between them. The CDR3 is 13 amino acids. The CDR3 coding sequence is TGTGCCATCAGTGACTCCTCTGGAAACACCATATATTTT. Translated: CAISDSSGNTIYF.

V gene TRBV2 combines with J gene TRBJ1-2, with D hard to call. V lost 2 bases and J lost 2, with 6 bases in between. Germline loops: CDR1 SNHLY, CDR2 FYNNEI. The CDR3 extends over 13 amino acids. The CDR3: CASSERQNYGYTF. The CDR3 region has the DNA TGTGCCAGCAGTGAACGCCAGAACTATGGCTACACCTTC.

This chain connects TRBV27 to TRBJ1-1; a weak D match, TRBD1 (6 bases). V lost 3 bases, J lost 4 bases, and 15 bases lay in between. Germline CDR1 is MNHEY and CDR2 is SMNVEV (reference sequence). This CDR3 has 15 amino acids. CDR3 protein: CASSLGWGAPTEAFF. CDR3 nucleotide sequence: TGTGCCAGCAGTTTGGGTTGGGGGGCCCCCACTGAAGCTTTCTTT.

V is TRBV28 and J is TRBJ2-7, with TRBD2 identical over 11 bases. With V trimmed by 0 bases and J by 6 bases, 19 bases remained unmatched. The germline gives CDR1 MDHEN, CDR2 SYDVKM. The CDR3 contains 20 residues. The CDR3 nucleotides read TGTGCCAGCAGTTTATGGGATCCCGTGGTAGCGGGAGGGGAGGTTCTCGAGCAGTACTTC. This translates into CASSLWDPVVAGGEVLEQYF.

The V gene is TRBV18, the J gene TRBJ2-7, with D maybe TRBD2 (6 bases). The V and J ends lost 6 bases and 3 bases respectively, with 15 bases between them. CDR1 and CDR2 from the germline V gene are KGHSH and LQKENI. This CDR3 has 14 residues. The CDR3, as DNA: TGTGCCAGCTCCGCACGGGGGATGCGCTACGAGCAGTACTTC. Encoded protein: CASSARGMRYEQYF.

In the case of this clone: At one end, the junction sequence differs from germline, possibly due to a read error. The chain recombines TRBV28 with TRBJ2-7, with unresolved D. CDR1 is MDHEN, CDR2 SYDVKM, per germline. There are 12 residues in the CDR3. The CDR3 reads CASSSSIDKWNF. The DNA for the CDR3 is TGTGCCAGCAGTTCCTCCATAGACAAGTGGAACTTC. Filled out from reference TRBV28 and TRBJ2-7, the complete variable domain reads DVKVTQSSRYLVKRTGEKVFLECVQDMDHENMFWYRQDPGLGLRLIYFSYDVKMKEKGDIPEGYSVSREKKERFSLILESASTNQTSMYLCASSSSIDKWNFGPGTRLTVT.

V gene TRBV4-2 combines with J gene TRBJ2-3, with TRBD2 identical over 12 bases. The CDR3 has 18 residues. The V gene end was trimmed by 0 bases and the J gene end by 4 bases; junction bases not matched to a gene: 8. Germline CDR1 LGHNA, CDR2 YNFKEQ. This CDR3 reads CASSQELAGGHQADTQYF. The CDR3 nucleotides are TGTGCCAGCAGCCAAGAGCTAGCGGGGGGGCATCAAGCAGATACGCAGTATTTT.

The chain carries TRBV7-2 and TRBJ2-7, with D unclear. The CDR3 spans 12 residues. The V end lost 5 bases, the J end lost 4 bases, and 9 bases lay between the germline ends. The V gene's germline CDR1 is SGHTA and CDR2 FQGNSA. This chain's CDR3 is CASSLSGYEQYF. For the CDR3, the DNA is TGTGCCAGCAGCCTTAGTGGGTACGAGCAGTACTTC.

This sequence joins TRBV9 and TRBJ2-7; D tentatively reads TRBD1 or TRBD2 (5 bases each). The CDR3 sequence is 16 residues long. V was trimmed by 0 bases and J by 2 bases, leaving 15 bases between them. The germline CDR1 and CDR2 sequences are SGDLS and YYNGEE. The CDR3 DNA reads as TGTGCCAGCAGCGTAGGGGGGAGTATTTCCCCCTACGAGCAGTACTTC. Translating it yields CASSVGGSISPYEQYF.

The CDR3 reads CSTAVRGADTQYF. The CDR3 region has the DNA TGCAGCACGGCAGTTAGGGGCGCAGATACGCAGTATTTT. This chain uses TRBV29-1 with TRBJ2-3; the D gene is possibly TRBD1 (5 bases). V lost 8 bases, J lost 4 bases, and 16 bases lay in between. Germline V lookup: CDR1 SQVTM, CDR2 ANQGSEA. The CDR3 runs 13 residues.

CDR3 amino acids: CASSFISSGANVLTF. The CDR3 region has the DNA TGTGCCAGCAGTTTTATTTCCTCTGGGGCCAACGTCCTGACTTTC. The chain has TRBV27 and TRBJ2-6; D not certain. The CDR3 totals 15 residues. Germline V lookup: CDR1 MNHEY, CDR2 SMNVEV (reference sequence). Between the trimmed V and J ends, which lost 3 bases and 0 bases, there was a span of 6 bases.

The rearrangement joins TRBV9 to TRBJ2-5; TRBD2 aligns across 7 bases. CDR1 is SGDLS, CDR2 YYNGEE, per germline. The CDR3 runs 15 residues. The V and J ends lost 0 bases and 3 bases, in that order; junction bases with no gene match: 5. This chain's CDR3 is CASSVGQGGEETQYF. The CDR3 DNA is TGTGCCAGCAGCGTAGGGCAGGGAGGGGAAGAGACCCAGTACTTC. The variable domain in full, with the rest retrieved from reference TRBV9 and TRBJ2-5, is DSGVTQTPKHLITATGQRVTLRCSPRSGDLSVYWYQQSLDQGLQFLIQYYNGEERAKGNILERFSAQQFPDLHSELNLSSLELGDSALYFCASSVGQGGEETQYFGPGTRLLVL.

The CDR3: CASSEGGYSTYEQYF. In nucleotides, the CDR3 is TGTGCCAGCAGTGAAGGAGGTTATTCCACATACGAGCAGTACTTC. The rearrangement joins TRBV6-1 to TRBJ2-7; D is unclear. V was shortened by 1 base and J by 4 bases, with 14 bases between the two germline ends. This CDR3 has 15 amino acids. From germline, CDR1 is MNHNS and CDR2 SASEGT.

The V and J genes are TRBV27 and TRBJ2-7, with 13 bases identical to TRBD2. Germline lookup yields CDR1 MNHEY and CDR2 SMNVEV (reference sequence). V was pared by 2 bases and J by 5 bases, with 12 bases of the junction left unmatched. This CDR3 is built from 18 residues. The CDR3, as DNA: TGTGCCAGCAGTTTAATCCCCACAGGACTAGCGGGAGTCGACGAGCAGTACTTC. Protein product: CASSLIPTGLAGVDEQYF.

V and J are TRBV4-1 and TRBJ2-3; D is ambiguous. The CDR3 consists of 16 residues. Germline-derived CDR1 and CDR2 are MGHRA and YSYEKL. V was shortened by 0 bases and J by 4 bases, with 14 bases between the two germline ends. The CDR3 DNA reads TGCGCCAGCAGCCAAGACCCGACGGGTTTAGCAGATACGCAGTATTTT. The encoded protein is CASSQDPTGLADTQYF.

This clone was recorded once. DNA for the CDR3: TGTGCCAGCAGTTTATCGATGGGGTTAGGTTCACCCCTCCACTTT. It is translated as CASSLSMGLGSPLHF. The gene calls are TRBV27 and TRBJ1-6; D call uncertain. The ends were cut back, 0 bases at V and 9 bases at J, with 12 bases in the middle. In germline, CDR1 is MNHEY, CDR2 SMNVEV (reference sequence). The CDR3 is made up of 15 amino acids.

DNA of the CDR3: TGTGCCAGCAGTGGACAGGTCGGCACAGATACGCAGTATTTT. Translating gives CASSGQVGTDTQYF. The chain has TRBV11-2 and TRBJ2-3; 7 bases are a match to TRBD1. CDR3 length: 14 residues. Germline V gene lookup returns CDR1 SGHAT and CDR2 FQNNGV. V shed 6 bases, J shed 1 base, and the junction held 4 bases outside the gene matches.

The V and J genes are TRBV2 and TRBJ2-3; TRBD2 is a possible D gene (5 bases). V was trimmed by 8 bases and J by 7 bases, leaving 19 bases between them. The germline CDR1 and CDR2 sequences are SNHLY and FYNNEI. The CDR3 is 14 amino acids. The CDR3 loop is CASVHGVEVNTQYF. The CDR3 coding sequence is TGTGCCAGCGTCCATGGGGTGGAGGTGAATACGCAGTATTTT.

This sequence joins TRBV6-5 and TRBJ2-1; D is tentatively TRBD1 or TRBD2 (6 bases each). The CDR3 consists of 15 residues. Germline values: CDR1 MNHEY, CDR2 SVGAGI. Trimming stripped 6 bases from V and 0 bases from J, with 12 bases between. CDR3 nucleotides: TGTGCCAGCAGCACAGGGACTCTCTCCTACAATGAGCAGTTCTTC. Its protein is CASSTGTLSYNEQFF.